These T cell receptor beta chains were read from a single sample in a study of blood T cell repertoires in COVID-19. The data were produced by immunoSEQ multiplex PCR, yet TCRdb's version contains in-frame clones alone and is incomplete. The sample shows tens of thousands of clones, about 80% of them seen only once. The sequencing input was peripheral blood. These receptors all stem from a human donor in a cohort sampled during active COVID-19. The CDR3 runs from the conserved cysteine through the conserved F or W. Each record gives: V gene, clone size, J gene, D gene, CDR3 DNA, CDR3 protein. A D gene is named only where the DNA matches it firmly. The listing skips clone size in some rows; elsewhere it reads once, few, many or a size class.

V gene: TRBV29-1; clone size: .; J gene: TRBJ2-3; D gene: TRBD2; CDR3 DNA: TGCAGCGTTGGGGGCGGGAGAGGAACAGATACGCAGTATTTT; CDR3 protein: CSVGGGRGTDTQYF
V gene: TRBV9; clone size: .; J gene: TRBJ2-3; D gene: TRBD2; CDR3 DNA: TGTGCCAGCAGCCTCCGACTAGCGGGAGGAGGGACGCAGTATTTT; CDR3 protein: CASSLRLAGGGTQYF
V gene: TRBV6-1; clone size: .; J gene: TRBJ1-4; D gene: .; CDR3 DNA: TGTGCCAGCAGTGAGGGGGGAAGTAACGGAAAACTGTTTTTT; CDR3 protein: CASSEGGSNGKLFF
V gene: TRBV5-1; clone size: .; J gene: TRBJ2-1; D gene: .; CDR3 DNA: TGCGCCAGCAGCGCGGGACCTGACAATGAGCAGTTCTTC; CDR3 protein: CASSAGPDNEQFF
V gene: TRBV28; clone size: .; J gene: TRBJ2-7; D gene: TRBD1; CDR3 DNA: TGTGCCAGCAGCCTCCGGACAGGGCCCCCTGCCTACGAGCAGTACTTC; CDR3 protein: CASSLRTGPPAYEQYF
V gene: TRBV27; clone size: once; J gene: TRBJ2-3; D gene: TRBD2; CDR3 DNA: TGTGCCAGCAGCCCGAAGCTCCGTAGCGGGAGTATAGATACGCAGTATTTT; CDR3 protein: CASSPKLRSGSIDTQYF
V gene: TRBV30; clone size: .; J gene: TRBJ2-7; D gene: .; CDR3 DNA: TGTGCGTTTGGCGGGACCACCGGCTCCTACGAGCAGTACTTC; CDR3 protein: CAFGGTTGSYEQYF
V gene: TRBV5-1; clone size: .; J gene: TRBJ1-1; D gene: .; CDR3 DNA: TGCGCCAGCAGCTTGGTTGGCCAGGGCACGGTAGCTTTCTTT; CDR3 protein: CASSLVGQGTVAFF
V gene: TRBV28; clone size: .; J gene: TRBJ1-5; D gene: .; CDR3 DNA: TGTGCCAGCAGTTTAGTATCGGCAGGGGACCAGCCCCAGCATTTT; CDR3 protein: CASSLVSAGDQPQHF
V gene: TRBV10-3; clone size: once; J gene: TRBJ2-5; D gene: TRBD1; CDR3 DNA: TGTGCCATCTCAGGGGGCCTGGAGACCCAGTACTTC; CDR3 protein: CAISGGLETQYF
V gene: TRBV5-1; clone size: .; J gene: TRBJ1-1; D gene: TRBD1; CDR3 DNA: TGCGCCAGCAGCTTGGCGTCAGGGGGGAACACTGAAGCTTTCTTT; CDR3 protein: CASSLASGGNTEAFF
V gene: TRBV25-1; clone size: .; J gene: TRBJ2-6; D gene: .; CDR3 DNA: TGTGCCAGCAGTCCCCGGTTAGGGGTAGGGGCCAACGTCCTGACTTTC; CDR3 protein: CASSPRLGVGANVLTF
V gene: TRBV6-4; clone size: .; J gene: TRBJ2-3; D gene: TRBD2; CDR3 DNA: TGTGCCAGCAGCCTCAGCGGGACTAGCGGCCGTGGAGATACGCAGTATTTT; CDR3 protein: CASSLSGTSGRGDTQYF
V gene: TRBV11-3; clone size: .; J gene: TRBJ1-3; D gene: .; CDR3 DNA: TGTGCCAGCACCACAGGGACAGGAAACACCATATATTTT; CDR3 protein: CASTTGTGNTIYF
V gene: TRBV6-5; clone size: .; J gene: TRBJ2-1; D gene: TRBD2; CDR3 DNA: TGTGCCGTAGGGACTAGCGGGAGGACGGATGAGCAGTTCTTC; CDR3 protein: CAVGTSGRTDEQFF
V gene: TRBV19; clone size: .; J gene: TRBJ2-1; D gene: .; CDR3 DNA: TGTGCCAGTAGTCGTGCGGGACATGAGCAGTTCTTC; CDR3 protein: CASSRAGHEQFF
V gene: TRBV11-3; clone size: .; J gene: TRBJ2-1; D gene: TRBD2; CDR3 DNA: TGTGCCAGCAGCTTAGAAGGTGCGACTAGCGGGAGATATGAGCAGTTCTTC; CDR3 protein: CASSLEGATSGRYEQFF
V gene: TRBV4-1; clone size: .; J gene: TRBJ2-1; D gene: .; CDR3 DNA: TGCGCCAGCAGCCAAGAGGAGGGGTACTACAATGAGCAGTTCTTC; CDR3 protein: CASSQEEGYYNEQFF
V gene: TRBV3-1/TRBV3-2; clone size: .; J gene: TRBJ1-2; D gene: TRBD1; CDR3 DNA: TGTGCCAGCAGCCACCTAACAGGGGGCAGAGGCTACACCTTC; CDR3 protein: CASSHLTGGRGYTF
V gene: TRBV30; clone size: .; J gene: TRBJ1-1; D gene: .; CDR3 DNA: TGTGCCTGGAGCGGACAGACCAAAGCTTTCTTT; CDR3 protein: CAWSGQTKAFF
V gene: TRBV27; clone size: .; J gene: TRBJ1-2; D gene: .; CDR3 DNA: TGTGCCAGCAGTCCTATCGGACAGAACCCCACTAACTATGGCTACACCTTC; CDR3 protein: CASSPIGQNPTNYGYTF
V gene: TRBV10-1; clone size: .; J gene: TRBJ2-1; D gene: TRBD2; CDR3 DNA: TGCGCCACCTCACCTAGCGGGAGGCGCAATGAGCAGTTCTTC; CDR3 protein: CATSPSGRRNEQFF
V gene: TRBV5-5; clone size: .; J gene: TRBJ1-3; D gene: .; CDR3 DNA: TGTGCCAGCAGCTTGGGTCCGGCAGGTGCTGGAAACACCATATATTTT; CDR3 protein: CASSLGPAGAGNTIYF
V gene: TRBV19; clone size: .; J gene: TRBJ1-5; D gene: .; CDR3 DNA: TGTGCCAGTAGGATAACAGGGATCAGCAATCAGCCCCAGCATTTT; CDR3 protein: CASRITGISNQPQHF
V gene: TRBV7-2; clone size: .; J gene: TRBJ2-3; D gene: TRBD2; CDR3 DNA: TGTGCCAGCAGCTTACGTCTAGCGGAGGCCACAGATACGCAGTATTTT; CDR3 protein: CASSLRLAEATDTQYF
V gene: TRBV5-1; clone size: .; J gene: TRBJ2-5; D gene: TRBD1; CDR3 DNA: TGCGCCAGCAGCCCCACAGGGGGTACTCAAGAGACCCAGTACTTC; CDR3 protein: CASSPTGGTQETQYF
V gene: TRBV5-1; clone size: .; J gene: TRBJ1-2; D gene: TRBD1; CDR3 DNA: TGCGCCAGCAGCGTATCGGGACAGCGGGGCTACACCTTC; CDR3 protein: CASSVSGQRGYTF
V gene: TRBV7-2; clone size: .; J gene: TRBJ2-1; D gene: TRBD2; CDR3 DNA: TGTGCCAGCAGCTCGAAAATCGGGACTAGCGACGGAAATGAGCAGTTCTTC; CDR3 protein: CASSSKIGTSDGNEQFF
V gene: TRBV5-8; clone size: few; J gene: TRBJ2-7; D gene: TRBD2; CDR3 DNA: TGTGCCAGCAGCTTGGGGTTCGGGGGGGCCTACGAGCAGTACTTC; CDR3 protein: CASSLGFGGAYEQYF
V gene: TRBV5-1; clone size: .; J gene: TRBJ2-6; D gene: TRBD1; CDR3 DNA: TGCGCCAGCAGCTTGTTTCCGGGACAGTCGTCCTCTGGGGCCAACGTCCTGACTTTC; CDR3 protein: CASSLFPGQSSSGANVLTF
V gene: TRBV6-5; clone size: .; J gene: TRBJ1-1; D gene: .; CDR3 DNA: TGTGCTACAGCTCCCACCGGCTCAACGTTTGAAGCTTTCTTT; CDR3 protein: CATAPTGSTFEAFF
V gene: TRBV4-1; clone size: once; J gene: TRBJ1-1; D gene: .; CDR3 DNA: TGCGCCAGCAGCCAATCCGAGTGGGGGCTGAACACTGAAGCTTTCTTT; CDR3 protein: CASSQSEWGLNTEAFF
V gene: TRBV4-3; clone size: .; J gene: TRBJ2-5; D gene: TRBD2; CDR3 DNA: TGCGCCAGCAGCCAAGATTTCCGGGAGGGGGTAGGGGAGACCCAGTACTTC; CDR3 protein: CASSQDFREGVGETQYF
V gene: TRBV6-2/TRBV6-3; clone size: .; J gene: TRBJ1-3; D gene: .; CDR3 DNA: TGTGCCAGCAGTTACTCGAGGGAGAATTCTGGAAACACCATATATTTT; CDR3 protein: CASSYSRENSGNTIYF
V gene: TRBV19; clone size: .; J gene: TRBJ1-4; D gene: TRBD1; CDR3 DNA: TGTGCCAGTAGTTCGGACAGGGGAACAACTAATGAAAAACTGTTTTTT; CDR3 protein: CASSSDRGTTNEKLFF
V gene: TRBV27; clone size: .; J gene: TRBJ1-4; D gene: .; CDR3 DNA: TGTGCCAGCAGCCTCCGGACTGCAACTAATGAAAAACTGTTTTTT; CDR3 protein: CASSLRTATNEKLFF
V gene: TRBV24-1; clone size: .; J gene: TRBJ1-5; D gene: .; CDR3 DNA: TGTGCCACCAGTACAAGAAGCAATCAGCCCCAGCATTTT; CDR3 protein: CATSTRSNQPQHF
V gene: TRBV27; clone size: .; J gene: TRBJ1-3; D gene: .; CDR3 DNA: TGTGCCAGCAGTTTAACGAGCTCTGGAAACACCATATATTTT; CDR3 protein: CASSLTSSGNTIYF
V gene: TRBV21-1; clone size: .; J gene: TRBJ1-1; D gene: .; CDR3 DNA: TGTGCCAGCAGCAACCTGGACAGGGCCACTGAAGCTTTCTTT; CDR3 protein: CASSNLDRATEAFF
V gene: TRBV29-1; clone size: few; J gene: TRBJ2-5; D gene: .; CDR3 DNA: TGCAGCGTTGGGACAAGTGGGGAGACCCAGTACTTC; CDR3 protein: CSVGTSGETQYF